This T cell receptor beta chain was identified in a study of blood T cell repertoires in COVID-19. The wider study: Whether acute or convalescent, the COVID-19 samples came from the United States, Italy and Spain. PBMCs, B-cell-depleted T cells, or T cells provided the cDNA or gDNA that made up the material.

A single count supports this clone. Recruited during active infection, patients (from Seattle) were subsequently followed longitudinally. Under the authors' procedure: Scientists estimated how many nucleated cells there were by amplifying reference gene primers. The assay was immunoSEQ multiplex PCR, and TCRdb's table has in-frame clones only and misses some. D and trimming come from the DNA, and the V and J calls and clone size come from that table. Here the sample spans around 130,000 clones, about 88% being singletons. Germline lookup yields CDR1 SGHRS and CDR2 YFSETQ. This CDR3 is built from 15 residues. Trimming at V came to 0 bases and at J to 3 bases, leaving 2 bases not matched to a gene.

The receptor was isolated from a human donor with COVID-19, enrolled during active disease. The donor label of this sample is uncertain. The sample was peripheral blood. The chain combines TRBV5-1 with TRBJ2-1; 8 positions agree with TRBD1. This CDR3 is CASSLAGQGYNEQFF. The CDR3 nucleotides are TGCGCCAGCAGCTTGGCCGGACAGGGCTACAATGAGCAGTTCTTC.